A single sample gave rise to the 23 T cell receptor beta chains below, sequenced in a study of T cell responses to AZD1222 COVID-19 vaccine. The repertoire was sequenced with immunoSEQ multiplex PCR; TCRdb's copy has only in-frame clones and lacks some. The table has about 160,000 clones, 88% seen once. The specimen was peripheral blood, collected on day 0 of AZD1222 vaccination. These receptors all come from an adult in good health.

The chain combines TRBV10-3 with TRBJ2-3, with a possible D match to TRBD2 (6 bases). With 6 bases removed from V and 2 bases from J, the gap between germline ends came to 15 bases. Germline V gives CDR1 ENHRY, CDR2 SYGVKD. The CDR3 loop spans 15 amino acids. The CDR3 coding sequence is TGTGCCATCAGGAAAGCGGGTTCAGCCACAGATACGCAGTATTTT. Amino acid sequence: CAIRKAGSATDTQYF.

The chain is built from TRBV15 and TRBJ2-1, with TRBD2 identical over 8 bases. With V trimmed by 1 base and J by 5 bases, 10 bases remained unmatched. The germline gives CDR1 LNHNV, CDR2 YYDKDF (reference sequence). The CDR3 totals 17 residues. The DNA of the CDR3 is TGTGCCACCAGCAGAGTTTTTAGAGCGGGAGAGAACAATGAGCAGTTCTTC. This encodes CATSRVFRAGENNEQFF. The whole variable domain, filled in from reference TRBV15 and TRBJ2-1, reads DAMVIQNPRYQVTQFGKPVTLSCSQTLNHNVMYWYQQKSSQAPKLLFHYYDKDFNNEADTPDNFQSRRPNTSFCFLDIRSPGLGDTAMYLCATSRVFRAGENNEQFFGPGTRLTVL.

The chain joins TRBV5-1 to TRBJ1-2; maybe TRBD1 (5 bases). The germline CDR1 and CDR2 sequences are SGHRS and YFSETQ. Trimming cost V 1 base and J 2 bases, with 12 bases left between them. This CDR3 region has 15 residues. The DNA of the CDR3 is TGCGCCAGCAGCTTGCCAGGGCCAGGGAACTATGGCTACACCTTC. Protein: CASSLPGPGNYGYTF.

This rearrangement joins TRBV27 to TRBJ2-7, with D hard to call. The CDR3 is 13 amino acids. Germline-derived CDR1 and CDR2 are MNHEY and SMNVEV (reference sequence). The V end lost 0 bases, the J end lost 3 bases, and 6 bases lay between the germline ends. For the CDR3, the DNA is TGTGCCAGCAGTTTATCGGTGGGCTACGAGCAGTACTTC. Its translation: CASSLSVGYEQYF.

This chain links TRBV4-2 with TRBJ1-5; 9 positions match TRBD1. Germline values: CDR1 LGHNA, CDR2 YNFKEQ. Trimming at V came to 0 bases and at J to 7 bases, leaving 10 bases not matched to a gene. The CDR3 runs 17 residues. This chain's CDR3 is CASSQEGTGRPMQPQHF. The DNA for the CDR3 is TGTGCCAGCAGCCAAGAGGGGACAGGGCGCCCGATGCAGCCCCAGCATTTT.

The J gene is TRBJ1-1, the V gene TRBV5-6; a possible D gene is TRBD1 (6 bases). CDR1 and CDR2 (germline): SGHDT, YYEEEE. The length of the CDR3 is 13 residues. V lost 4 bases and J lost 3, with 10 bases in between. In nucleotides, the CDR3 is TGTGCCAGCAGCGGGAGGGGGTACACTGAAGCTTTCTTT. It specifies CASSGRGYTEAFF.

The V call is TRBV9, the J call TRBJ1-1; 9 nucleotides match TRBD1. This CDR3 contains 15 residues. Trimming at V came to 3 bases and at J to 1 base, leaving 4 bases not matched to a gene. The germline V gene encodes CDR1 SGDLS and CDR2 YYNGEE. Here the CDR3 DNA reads TGTGCCAGCAGCGAGGGGGACAGGGCGAACACTGAAGCTTTCTTT. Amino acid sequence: CASSEGDRANTEAFF.

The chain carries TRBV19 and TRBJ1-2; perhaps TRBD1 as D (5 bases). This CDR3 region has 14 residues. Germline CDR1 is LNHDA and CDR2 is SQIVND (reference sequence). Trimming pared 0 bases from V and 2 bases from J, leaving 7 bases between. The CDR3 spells CASSIDRTNYGYTF. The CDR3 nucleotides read TGTGCCAGTAGTATAGACAGGACAAACTATGGCTACACCTTC.

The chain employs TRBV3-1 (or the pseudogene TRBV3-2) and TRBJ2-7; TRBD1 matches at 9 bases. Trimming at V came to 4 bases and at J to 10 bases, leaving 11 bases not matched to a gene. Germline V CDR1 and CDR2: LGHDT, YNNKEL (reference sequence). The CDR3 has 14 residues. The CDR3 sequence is CASSPRDRDLRQYF. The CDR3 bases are TGTGCCAGCAGCCCCCGGGACAGGGACCTACGACAGTACTTC.

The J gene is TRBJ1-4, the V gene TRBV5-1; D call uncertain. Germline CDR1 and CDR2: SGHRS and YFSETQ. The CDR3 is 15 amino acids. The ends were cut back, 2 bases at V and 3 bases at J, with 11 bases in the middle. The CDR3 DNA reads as TGCGCCAGCAGCTTTTCGGGTATGGCTAATGAAAAACTGTTTTTT. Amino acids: CASSFSGMANEKLFF.

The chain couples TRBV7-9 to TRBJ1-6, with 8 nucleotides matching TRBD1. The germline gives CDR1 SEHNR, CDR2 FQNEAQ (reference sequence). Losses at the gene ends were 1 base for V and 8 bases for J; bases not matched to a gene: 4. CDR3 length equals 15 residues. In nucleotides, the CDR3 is TGTGCCAGCAGCTTAGGGACAGGGAGACATTCACCCCTCCACTTT. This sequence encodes CASSLGTGRHSPLHF.

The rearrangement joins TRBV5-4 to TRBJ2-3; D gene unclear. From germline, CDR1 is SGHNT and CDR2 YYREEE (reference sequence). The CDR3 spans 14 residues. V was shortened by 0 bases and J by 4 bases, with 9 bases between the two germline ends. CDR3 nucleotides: TGTGCCAGCAGCTTGGACAAGAGTGCAGATACGCAGTATTTT. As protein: CASSLDKSADTQYF.

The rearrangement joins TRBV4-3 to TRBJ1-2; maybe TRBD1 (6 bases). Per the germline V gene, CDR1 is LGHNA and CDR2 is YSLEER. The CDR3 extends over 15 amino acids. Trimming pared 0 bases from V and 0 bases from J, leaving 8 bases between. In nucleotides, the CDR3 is TGCGCCAGCAGCCAAGAGCCAGGGGCTAACTATGGCTACACCTTC. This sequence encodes CASSQEPGANYGYTF.

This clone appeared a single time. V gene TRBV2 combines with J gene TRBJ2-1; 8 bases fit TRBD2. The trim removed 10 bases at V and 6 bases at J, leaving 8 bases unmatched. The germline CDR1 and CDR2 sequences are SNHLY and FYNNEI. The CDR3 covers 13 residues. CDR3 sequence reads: CATRGGSSNEQFF. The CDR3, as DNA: TGTGCCACCCGGGGGGGATCTAGCAATGAGCAGTTCTTC. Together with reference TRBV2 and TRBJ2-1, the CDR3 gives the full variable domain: EPEVTQTPSHQVTQMGQEVILRCVPISNHLYFYWYRQILGQKVEFLVSFYNNEISEKSEIFDDQFSVERPDGSNFTLKIRSTKLEDSAMYFCATRGGSSNEQFFGPGTRLTVL.

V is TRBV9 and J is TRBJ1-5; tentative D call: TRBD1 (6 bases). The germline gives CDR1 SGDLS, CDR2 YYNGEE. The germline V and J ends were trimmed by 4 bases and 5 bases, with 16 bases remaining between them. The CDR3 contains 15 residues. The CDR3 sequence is CASSSKTGVDQPQHF. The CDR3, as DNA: TGTGCCAGCAGCTCTAAGACAGGAGTCGATCAGCCCCAGCATTTT.

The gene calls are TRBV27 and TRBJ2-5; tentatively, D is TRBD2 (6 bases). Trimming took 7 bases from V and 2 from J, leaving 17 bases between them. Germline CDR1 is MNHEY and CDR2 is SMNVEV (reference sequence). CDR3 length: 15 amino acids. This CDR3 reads CASTERAAGQETQYF. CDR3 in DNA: TGTGCCAGCACCGAGAGAGCGGCGGGACAAGAGACCCAGTACTTC.

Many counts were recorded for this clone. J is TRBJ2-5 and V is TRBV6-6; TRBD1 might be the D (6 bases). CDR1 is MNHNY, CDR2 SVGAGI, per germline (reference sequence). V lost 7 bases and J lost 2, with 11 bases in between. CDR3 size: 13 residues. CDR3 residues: CASTRTEQETQYF. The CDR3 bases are TGTGCCAGCACCCGGACAGAACAAGAGACCCAGTACTTC.

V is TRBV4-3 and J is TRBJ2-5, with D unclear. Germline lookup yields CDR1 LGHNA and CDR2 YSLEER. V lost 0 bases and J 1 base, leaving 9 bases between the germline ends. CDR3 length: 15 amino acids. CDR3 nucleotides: TGCGCCAGCAGCCAAGAGACCCGGCCCCAAGAGACCCAGTACTTC. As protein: CASSQETRPQETQYF.

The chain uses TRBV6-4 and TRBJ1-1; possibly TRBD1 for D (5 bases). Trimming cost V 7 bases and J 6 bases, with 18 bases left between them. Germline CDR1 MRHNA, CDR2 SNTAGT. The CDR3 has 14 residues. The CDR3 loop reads CASTWNEEGPEAFF. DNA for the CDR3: TGTGCCAGCACCTGGAACGAGGAGGGACCTGAAGCTTTCTTT.

In DNA form, the CDR3 reads TGTGCCACCAGTGATTCTAGCGGGTTCTACAATGAGCAGTTCTTC. Residues: CATSDSSGFYNEQFF. The V and J genes are TRBV24-1 and TRBJ2-1; TRBD2 aligns across 8 bases. The CDR3 consists of 15 residues. The V gene's germline CDR1 is KGHDR and CDR2 SFDVKD. V lost 2 bases to trimming and J lost 3 bases; unmatched junction nucleotides: 2.

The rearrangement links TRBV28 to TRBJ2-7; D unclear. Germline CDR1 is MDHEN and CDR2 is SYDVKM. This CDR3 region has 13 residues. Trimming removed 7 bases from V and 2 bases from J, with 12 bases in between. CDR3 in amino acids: CASTISSAYEQYF. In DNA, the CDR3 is TGTGCCAGCACCATTAGCAGTGCCTACGAGCAGTACTTC.

CDR3 protein: CASSVEGTNSPLHF. CDR3 nucleotides: TGTGCCAGCAGCGTAGAGGGGACAAATTCACCCCTCCACTTT. The gene calls are TRBV9 and TRBJ1-6; tentative D call: TRBD1 (6 bases). The V gene lost 0 bases and the J gene lost 7 bases, with 8 bases spanning the gap. The CDR3 totals 14 residues. From germline, CDR1 is SGDLS and CDR2 YYNGEE.

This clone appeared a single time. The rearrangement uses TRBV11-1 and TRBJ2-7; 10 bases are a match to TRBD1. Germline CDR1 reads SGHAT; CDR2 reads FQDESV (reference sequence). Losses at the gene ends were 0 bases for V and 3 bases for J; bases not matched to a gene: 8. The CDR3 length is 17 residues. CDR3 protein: CASSLARGQGGLYEQYF. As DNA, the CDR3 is TGTGCCAGCAGCTTAGCGCGAGGACAGGGGGGTCTCTACGAGCAGTACTTC.